In this sample, the clone carrying this T cell receptor beta chain turned up once. Antigen specificity is unknown. The data were taken from a study of shared clonotypes between healthy human individuals. General observations from the study: Four donors shared approximately 5% of their naive CD4 clonotypes. Compared with clonotypes that all four donors shared, non-shared clonotypes had lower generation probabilities.

There are 15 residues in the CDR3. Germline V CDR1 and CDR2: SEHNR, FQNEAQ (reference sequence). J lost 8 bases, V lost 2 bases, and 5 bases had no gene match. Both subsets, CD45RA+ naive and CD45RA-negative memory, were split from the CD4+ cells. Sorted-subset replicate PCRs used about 0.2 ug of genomic DNA. This amount corresponded to some 32,000 T cell genomes. Assay: immunoSEQ multiplex PCR; the TCRdb copy retains only in-frame clones and omits some. The table has roughly 760,000 clones, about 74% seen once. The receptor comes from a woman in her 30s in good health. J is TRBJ2-2 and V is TRBV7-9; 10 nucleotides align to TRBD2. The sample was memory CD4+ T cells sorted from blood. Subset specified: CD45RA-negative fraction. The CDR3 nucleotides read TGTGCCAGCAGCTTATTGCTAGCGGGAGTTGGGGAGCTGTTTTTT. Protein product: CASSLLLAGVGELFF.